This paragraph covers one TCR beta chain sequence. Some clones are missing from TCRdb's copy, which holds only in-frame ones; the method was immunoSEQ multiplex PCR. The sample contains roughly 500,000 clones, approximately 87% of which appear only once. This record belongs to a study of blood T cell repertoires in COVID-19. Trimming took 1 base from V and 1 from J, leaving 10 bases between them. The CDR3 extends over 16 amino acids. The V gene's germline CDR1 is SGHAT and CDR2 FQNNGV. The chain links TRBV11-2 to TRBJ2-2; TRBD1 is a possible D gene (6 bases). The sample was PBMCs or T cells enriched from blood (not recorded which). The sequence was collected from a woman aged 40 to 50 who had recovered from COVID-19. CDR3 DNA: TGTGCCAGCAGCTTAGCCCCGACAGGGAACACCGGGGAGCTGTTTTTT. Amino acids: CASSLAPTGNTGELFF.